The rows below give T cell receptor beta chains drawn from one sample of a study of blood T cell repertoires in COVID-19. Data came from immunoSEQ multiplex PCR; TCRdb stores just in-frame clones and leaves some out. The top ten hold about 5% of the sample, which has approximately 210,000 clones, approximately 90% seen once. The source material was peripheral blood. Receptors were obtained from a woman between 40 and 50 years old with acute or convalescent COVID-19. Both conserved end residues are part of each CDR3. Each record gives: J gene, clone size, D gene, V gene, CDR3 DNA, CDR3 protein. A D gene is named only where the DNA matches it firmly. The size field is filled for only some rows; it gives once, few, many or a size class.

J gene: TRBJ2-3; clone size: few; D gene: TRBD2; V gene: TRBV2; CDR3 DNA: TGTGCCAGCAATGCCGGGACTAGCGGGGGGTTTACGCAGTATTTT; CDR3 protein: CASNAGTSGGFTQYF
J gene: TRBJ1-6; clone size: -; D gene: -; V gene: TRBV27; CDR3 DNA: TGTGCCAGCAGTCTCAGCTATAATTCACCCCTCCACTTT; CDR3 protein: CASSLSYNSPLHF
J gene: TRBJ1-2; clone size: few; D gene: TRBD1; V gene: TRBV10-3; CDR3 DNA: TGTGCCATCAGTTTACAGGGGGCGCGGGGCTACACCTTC; CDR3 protein: CAISLQGARGYTF
J gene: TRBJ2-2; clone size: once; D gene: TRBD2; V gene: TRBV19; CDR3 DNA: TGTGCCAGTAGTAGTTGGCGGAGACTAGCGGGGGAGACCGGGGAGCTGTTTTTT; CDR3 protein: CASSSWRRLAGETGELFF
J gene: TRBJ1-4; clone size: -; D gene: -; V gene: TRBV6-6; CDR3 DNA: TGTGCCAGCAGTTATTGGCAAAAACTGTTTTTT; CDR3 protein: CASSYWQKLFF
J gene: TRBJ1-6; clone size: -; D gene: -; V gene: TRBV27; CDR3 DNA: TGTGCCACCCAGCGACAGGCTCTTAATTCACCCCTCCACTTT; CDR3 protein: CATQRQALNSPLHF
J gene: TRBJ2-4; clone size: -; D gene: -; V gene: TRBV5-6; CDR3 DNA: TGTGCCAGCAGCTTGTATCTGGGGGGCAAAAACATTCAGTACTTC; CDR3 protein: CASSLYLGGKNIQYF
J gene: TRBJ1-4; clone size: -; D gene: -; V gene: TRBV3-1/TRBV3-2; CDR3 DNA: TGTGCCAGCAGCCAGGGACTAAGGGAACTGTTTTTT; CDR3 protein: CASSQGLRELFF
J gene: TRBJ1-6; clone size: -; D gene: TRBD1; V gene: TRBV6-5; CDR3 DNA: TGTGCCAGCAGATCAGGGGGGACGGGTTCACCCCTCCACTTT; CDR3 protein: CASRSGGTGSPLHF
J gene: TRBJ2-1; clone size: -; D gene: -; V gene: TRBV5-1; CDR3 DNA: TGCGCCAGCAGCTTGGGACTAGACAATGAGCAGTTCTTC; CDR3 protein: CASSLGLDNEQFF
J gene: TRBJ1-1; clone size: -; D gene: -; V gene: TRBV19; CDR3 DNA: TGTGCCAGTAGTAGGTTGACACAGAACACTGAAGCTTTCTTT; CDR3 protein: CASSRLTQNTEAFF
J gene: TRBJ2-3; clone size: -; D gene: TRBD2; V gene: TRBV11-2; CDR3 DNA: TGTGCCAGCAGCAAAGGGCTAGCGGGGAGCTACACAGATACGCAGTATTTT; CDR3 protein: CASSKGLAGSYTDTQYF
J gene: TRBJ2-1; clone size: -; D gene: TRBD2; V gene: TRBV10-1; CDR3 DNA: TGCGCCAGCAGTGAGTCAGGAGCGGGGGGGTACAATGAGCAGTTCTTC; CDR3 protein: CASSESGAGGYNEQFF
J gene: TRBJ1-2; clone size: -; D gene: -; V gene: TRBV2; CDR3 DNA: TGTGCCAGCAGGCCCGGGGGGGAGGGCTACACCTTC; CDR3 protein: CASRPGGEGYTF
J gene: TRBJ2-5; clone size: -; D gene: -; V gene: TRBV2; CDR3 DNA: TGTGCCAGCAGTGGGGCGGGGAACAGGGGTCGGGAGACCCAGTACTTC; CDR3 protein: CASSGAGNRGRETQYF
J gene: TRBJ2-3; clone size: -; D gene: -; V gene: TRBV5-1; CDR3 DNA: TGCGCCAGCAGCTTGGGGCAGTTCTCTAGCACAGATACGCAGTATTTT; CDR3 protein: CASSLGQFSSTDTQYF
J gene: TRBJ2-3; clone size: few; D gene: -; V gene: TRBV15; CDR3 DNA: TGTGCCACCTCTAGCGCCCCCGATACGCAGTATTTT; CDR3 protein: CATSSAPDTQYF
J gene: TRBJ1-4; clone size: -; D gene: -; V gene: TRBV18; CDR3 DNA: TGTGCCAGCTCACGTGGTAGTCGTGAAAAACTGTTTTTT; CDR3 protein: CASSRGSREKLFF
J gene: TRBJ2-3; clone size: -; D gene: -; V gene: TRBV12-3/TRBV12-4; CDR3 DNA: TGTGCCAGGGCCCCCACAGATACGCAGTATTTT; CDR3 protein: CARAPTDTQYF
J gene: TRBJ2-2; clone size: -; D gene: -; V gene: TRBV20-1; CDR3 DNA: TGCAGTGCTAGCGGGTCCGGGGAGCTGTTTTTT; CDR3 protein: CSASGSGELFF